The text below deals with one T cell receptor (beta chain). Its antigen is as yet unknown. Only in-frame clones appear in the TCRdb table, and some are missing; sequencing was by immunoSEQ multiplex PCR. The repertoire holds about 3,800 clones, with roughly four fifths as singletons. This sample is drawn from a study of T cell repertoires in ileal Crohn's disease. Germline CDR1 reads MNHNS; CDR2 reads SASEGT. This CDR3 has 13 residues. J was trimmed by 4 bases and V by 8 bases; bases with no gene match: 7. Study outcomes and limitations: Sorted CD8 T cells held more high-frequency clones than CD4.

The receptor was isolated from an adult with Crohn's disease. The specimen sequenced was ileal tissue. The chain is built from TRBV6-1 and TRBJ2-7, with 8 bases identical to TRBD2. In DNA form, the CDR3 reads TGTGCCAGCTCCGCCGGGGGGGGGTACGAGCAGTACTTC. The encoded protein is CASSAGGGYEQYF.